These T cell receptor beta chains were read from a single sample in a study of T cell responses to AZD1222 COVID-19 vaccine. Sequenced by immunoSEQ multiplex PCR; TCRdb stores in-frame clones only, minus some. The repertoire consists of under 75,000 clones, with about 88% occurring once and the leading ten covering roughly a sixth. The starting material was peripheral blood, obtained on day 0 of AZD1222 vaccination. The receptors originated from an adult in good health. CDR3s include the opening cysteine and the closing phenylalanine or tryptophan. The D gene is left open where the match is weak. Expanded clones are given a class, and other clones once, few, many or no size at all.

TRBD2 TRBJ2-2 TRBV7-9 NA CASSLAGTSNTGELFF TGTGCCAGCAGCTTAGCCGGGACTAGTAACACCGGGGAGCTGTTTTTT
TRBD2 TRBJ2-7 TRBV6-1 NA CASSQRGGTYEQYF TGTGCCAGCAGCCAGCGGGGGGGTACCTACGAGCAGTACTTC
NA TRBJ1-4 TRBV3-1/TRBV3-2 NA CASSLPLGSTNEKLFF TGTGCCAGCAGCCTCCCGTTGGGCTCAACTAATGAAAAACTGTTTTTT
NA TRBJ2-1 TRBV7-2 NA CASSSSYRGEQFF TGTGCCAGCAGCTCGAGCTATAGGGGTGAGCAGTTCTTC
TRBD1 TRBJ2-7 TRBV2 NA CASRFRDSLIYEQYF TGTGCCAGCAGATTCCGGGACAGCTTAATCTACGAGCAGTACTTC
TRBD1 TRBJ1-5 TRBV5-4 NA CASSSSGQPNQPQHF TGTGCCAGCAGCTCCTCGGGACAGCCTAATCAGCCCCAGCATTTT
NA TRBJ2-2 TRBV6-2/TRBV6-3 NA CASSYNRQGTGELFF TGTGCCAGCAGTTACAATCGTCAGGGGACCGGGGAGCTGTTTTTT
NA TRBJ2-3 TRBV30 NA CAWGGGRGVTDTQYF TGTGCCTGGGGAGGGGGTCGGGGGGTGACAGATACGCAGTATTTT
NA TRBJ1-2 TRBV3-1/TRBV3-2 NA CASGADYGYTF TGTGCCAGCGGGGCCGACTATGGCTACACCTTC
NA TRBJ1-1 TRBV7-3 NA CASSFHPIATEAFF TGTGCCAGCAGCTTTCACCCGATCGCGACTGAAGCTTTCTTT
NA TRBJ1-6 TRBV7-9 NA CASSLDGRKPLHF TGTGCCAGCAGCTTAGACGGCAGAAAACCCCTCCACTTT
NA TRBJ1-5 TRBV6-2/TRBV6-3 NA CASSYSRLGDQPQHF TGTGCCAGCAGTTACTCGAGACTAGGTGATCAGCCCCAGCATTTT
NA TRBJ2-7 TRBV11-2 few CASSSDSYEQYF TGTGCCAGCAGCTCGGACAGTTACGAGCAGTACTTC
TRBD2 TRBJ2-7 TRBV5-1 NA CASSLWGTSGDYEQYF TGCGCCAGCAGCTTGTGGGGGACTAGCGGAGACTACGAGCAGTACTTC
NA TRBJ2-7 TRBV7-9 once CASSPMGRPSYEQYF TGTGCCAGCAGCCCCATGGGCAGGCCTTCCTACGAGCAGTACTTC
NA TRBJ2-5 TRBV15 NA CATSRDRWGLQETQYF TGTGCCACCAGCAGAGATCGGTGGGGGCTCCAGGAGACCCAGTACTTC
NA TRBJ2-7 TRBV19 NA CASSIEPGRGYEQYF TGTGCCAGTAGTATCGAACCGGGCCGGGGCTACGAGCAGTACTTC
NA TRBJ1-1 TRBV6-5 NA CASSGPSRVNTEAFF TGTGCCAGCAGCGGACCCAGCAGGGTGAACACTGAAGCTTTCTTT
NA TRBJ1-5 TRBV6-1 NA CASSDRGGGQPQHF TGTGCCAGCAGTGATAGGGGTGGAGGTCAGCCCCAGCATTTT
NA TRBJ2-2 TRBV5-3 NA CARSLRSSGELFF TGTGCCAGAAGCTTGCGCAGCAGCGGGGAGCTGTTTTTT
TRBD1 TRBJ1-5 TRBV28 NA CASSQDREYSNQPQHF TGTGCCAGCAGTCAGGACAGGGAGTATAGCAATCAGCCCCAGCATTTT
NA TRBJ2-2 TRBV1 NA CTSSQDNTGELFF TGCACCAGCAGCCAGGATAACACCGGGGAGCTGTTTTTT
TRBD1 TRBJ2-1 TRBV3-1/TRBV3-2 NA CASSLGTANEQFF TGTGCCAGCAGCCTTGGGACAGCTAATGAGCAGTTCTTC
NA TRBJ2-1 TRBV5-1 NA CASRADGSSYNEQFF TGCGCCAGCAGGGCGGACGGAAGCTCCTACAATGAGCAGTTCTTC
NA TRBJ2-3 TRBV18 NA CASSPPSFWTTDTQYF TGTGCCAGCTCACCACCGTCTTTTTGGACGACAGATACGCAGTATTTT
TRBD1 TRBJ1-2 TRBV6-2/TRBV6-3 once CASSYSLRGRRDYGYTF TGTGCCAGCAGTTACAGTCTCAGGGGGCGAAGGGACTATGGCTACACCTTC
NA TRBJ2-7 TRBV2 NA CASSSDFPQYEQYF TGTGCCAGCAGTTCGGACTTCCCCCAATACGAGCAGTACTTC
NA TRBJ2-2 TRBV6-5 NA CASSYSGTTAGELFF TGTGCCAGCAGTTACTCGGGCACAACAGCCGGGGAGCTGTTTTTT
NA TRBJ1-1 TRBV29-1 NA CSVIPGLLGDAFF TGCAGCGTTATCCCGGGACTCCTTGGGGACGCTTTCTTT
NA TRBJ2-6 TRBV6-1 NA CASSEVAASGANVLTF TGTGCCAGCAGTGAAGTCGCAGCCTCTGGGGCCAACGTCCTGACTTTC
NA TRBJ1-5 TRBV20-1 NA CSASTGNQPQHF TGCAGTGCTAGTACAGGGAATCAGCCCCAGCATTTT
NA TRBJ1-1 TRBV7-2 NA CASSPAGGGRAAFF TGTGCCAGCAGCCCGGCCGGGGGGGGAAGAGCGGCTTTCTTT
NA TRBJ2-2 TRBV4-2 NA CASSHRGARGSSGELFF TGTGCCAGCAGCCACCGGGGGGCCAGGGGGTCGTCCGGGGAGCTGTTTTTT
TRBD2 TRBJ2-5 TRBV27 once CASSPRASGRRETQYF TGTGCCAGCAGTCCCCGCGCCAGCGGGAGGCGGGAGACCCAGTACTTC
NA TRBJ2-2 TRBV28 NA CASTSPSGDLGNTGELFF TGTGCCAGCACTTCCCCCTCGGGCGACCTAGGGAACACCGGGGAGCTGTTTTTT
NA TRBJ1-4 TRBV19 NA CASSTNRDGDEKLFF TGTGCCAGTAGTACGAACAGGGATGGGGATGAAAAACTGTTTTTT
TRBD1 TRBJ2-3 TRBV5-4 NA CASSLVDRVTDTQYF TGTGCCAGCAGCTTGGTTGACAGGGTAACAGATACGCAGTATTTT
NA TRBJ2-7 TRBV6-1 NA CASSEAWRGRDLAYEQYF TGTGCCAGCAGTGAAGCCTGGAGGGGGCGCGATCTCGCCTACGAGCAGTACTTC
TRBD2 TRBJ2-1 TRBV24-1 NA CATSGYSGRAYNEQFF TGTGCCACCAGTGGTTATAGCGGGAGGGCCTACAATGAGCAGTTCTTC
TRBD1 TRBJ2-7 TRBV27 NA CASSLRQGAGYEQYF TGTGCCAGCAGTCTCCGACAGGGGGCGGGCTACGAGCAGTACTTC
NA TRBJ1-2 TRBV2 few CASSEYGYGYTF TGTGCCAGCAGTGAATATGGATATGGCTACACCTTC
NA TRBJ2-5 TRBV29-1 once CSVEVWGRETQYF TGCAGCGTTGAAGTCTGGGGACGAGAGACCCAGTACTTC
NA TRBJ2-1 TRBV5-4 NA CASSLEAQHYNEQFF TGTGCCAGCAGCTTGGAGGCACAACACTACAATGAGCAGTTCTTC
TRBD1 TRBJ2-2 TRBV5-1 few CASSSQTGTGELFF TGCGCCAGCAGCTCCCAGACAGGGACCGGGGAGCTGTTTTTT
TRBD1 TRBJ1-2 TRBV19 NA CASSMEQGRVYGYTF TGTGCCAGTAGTATGGAACAGGGGAGGGTCTATGGCTACACCTTC
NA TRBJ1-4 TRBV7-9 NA CASSPLSSLNEKLFF TGTGCCAGCAGCCCCCTCAGCTCCTTAAATGAAAAACTGTTTTTT
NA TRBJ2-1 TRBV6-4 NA CASSSGSYNEQFF TGTGCCAGCAGTAGCGGCTCCTACAATGAGCAGTTCTTC
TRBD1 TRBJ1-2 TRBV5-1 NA CASSLGGTASGYTF TGCGCCAGCAGCTTGGGTGGGACAGCTTCAGGCTACACCTTC
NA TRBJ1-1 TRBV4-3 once CASSLSPGGTEAFF TGCGCCAGCAGCCTGTCGCCTGGAGGCACTGAAGCTTTCTTT
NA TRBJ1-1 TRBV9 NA CASSVAGDNMNTEAFF TGTGCCAGCAGCGTAGCGGGGGACAATATGAACACTGAAGCTTTCTTT
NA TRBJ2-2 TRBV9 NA CASSAQGNANTGELFF TGTGCCAGCAGCGCTCAAGGAAACGCGAACACCGGGGAGCTGTTTTTT
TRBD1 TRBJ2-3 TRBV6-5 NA CASSSGGSLFREYF TGTGCCAGCAGTTCAGGGGGCTCTCTGTTCCGTGAGTATTTT
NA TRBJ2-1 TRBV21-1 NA CASGIGLAGGRSYNEQFF TGTGCCAGCGGTATAGGGCTAGCGGGAGGACGATCCTACAATGAGCAGTTCTTC
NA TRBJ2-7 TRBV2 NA CASLGGDSEQYF TGTGCCAGCCTAGGGGGGGATTCCGAGCAGTACTTC
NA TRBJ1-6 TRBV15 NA CATSREGSYSPLHF TGTGCCACCAGCAGAGAGGGGTCGTATTCACCCCTCCACTTT
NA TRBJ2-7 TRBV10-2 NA CASSPTHRGGWAYEQYF TGCGCCAGCAGTCCCACCCATCGGGGCGGGTGGGCCTACGAGCAGTACTTC
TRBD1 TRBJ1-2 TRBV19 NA CASSSSTGARNYGYTF TGTGCCAGTAGTTCATCGACAGGGGCGAGGAACTATGGCTACACCTTC
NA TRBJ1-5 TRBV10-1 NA CASNTGPGQPQHF TGCGCCAGCAATACAGGGCCAGGTCAGCCCCAGCATTTT
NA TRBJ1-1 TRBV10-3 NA CAISGNSATEAFF TGTGCCATCAGTGGTAATTCTGCTACTGAAGCTTTCTTT
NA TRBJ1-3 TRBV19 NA CASSWGSPGNTIYF TGTGCCAGTAGTTGGGGGAGCCCTGGAAACACCATATATTTT